These T cell receptor beta chains were read from a single sample in a study of identical twins. A single record per CDR3 protein comes from TCRdb applying MiXCR to the 5' RACE reads. The sample consists of around 1.7 million distinct CDR3 sequences, 25% to 35% of them appearing once. Sample: cord blood. These receptors were collected from a newborn girl in good health. The CDR3 runs from the conserved cysteine through the conserved F or W. A D gene is named only where the DNA matches it firmly. Expanded clones get a size class; other rows say once, few or many, or leave the size out.

TRBV4-2,TRBD1,few,TRBJ1-4,CASSQRGRFTTNEKLFF,TGTGCCAGCAGCCAAAGGGGGCGGTTCACTACTAATGAAAAACTGTTTTTT
TRBV20-1,-,few,TRBJ2-7,CSAREVRPTYEQYF,TGCAGTGCTAGAGAGGTACGACCCACCTACGAGCAGTACTTC
TRBV2,-,-,TRBJ1-4,CASNKERTNEKLFF,TGTGCCAGCAATAAGGAGAGAACTAATGAAAAACTGTTTTTT
TRBV20-1,-,few,TRBJ1-5,CSAPLPRAGNQPQHF,TGCAGTGCCCCTTTGCCCAGGGCGGGCAATCAGCCCCAGCATTTT
TRBV18,TRBD2,-,TRBJ2-4,CASSPSTGLAGLLAKNIQYF,TGTGCCAGCTCACCATCAACAGGACTAGCGGGACTACTAGCCAAAAACATTCAGTACTTC
TRBV7-9,-,-,TRBJ2-1,CASSTSGGHRFYNEQFF,TGTGCCAGCAGCACATCCGGCGGACATAGGTTTTACAATGAGCAGTTCTTC
TRBV20-1,-,once,TRBJ1-6,CSARDPRSAGNSYNSPLHF,TGCAGTGCTAGAGACCCCCGTTCGGCGGGGAACTCCTATAATTCACCCCTCCACTTT
TRBV6-4,TRBD1,-,TRBJ1-2,CASSVDRGPLYGYTF,TGTGCCAGCAGTGTCGACAGGGGGCCTCTTTATGGCTACACCTTC
TRBV27,-,-,TRBJ1-1,CASSATWGPNTEAFF,TGTGCCAGCAGTGCCACCTGGGGCCCTAACACTGAAGCTTTCTTT
TRBV7-2,TRBD2,few,TRBJ2-3,CASRIAGAGTDTQYF,TGTGCCAGCAGGATAGCGGGGGCCGGCACAGATACGCAGTATTTT
TRBV10-2,-,few,TRBJ1-4,CASSESLQGRANEKLFF,TGCGCCAGCAGTGAGTCATTGCAGGGGCGGGCTAATGAAAAACTGTTTTTT
TRBV7-2,-,few,TRBJ1-2,CASSLTETSNYGYTF,TGTGCCAGCAGCTTAACGGAGACGAGTAACTATGGCTACACCTTC
TRBV5-1,-,-,TRBJ1-1,CASSLDRTVNTEAFF,TGCGCCAGCAGCTTGGACCGGACGGTGAACACTGAAGCTTTCTTT
TRBV20-1,TRBD2,few,TRBJ2-4,CSARDPSGGMGNIQYF,TGCAGTGCTAGAGATCCAAGCGGGGGGATGGGGAACATTCAGTACTTC
TRBV21-1,-,-,TRBJ2-1,CASLRIHPYNEQFF,TGTGCCAGCCTCCGGATCCACCCCTACAATGAGCAGTTCTTC
TRBV9,-,-,TRBJ2-3,CASRTASFTDTQYF,TGTGCCAGCAGGACCGCCTCCTTCACAGATACGCAGTATTTT
TRBV10-3,-,-,TRBJ2-7,CAISAAGSYEQYF,TGTGCCATCAGTGCGGCGGGCTCCTACGAGCAGTACTTC
TRBV11-2,TRBD2,-,TRBJ2-3,CASSQNSGSGTDTQYF,TGTGCCAGCAGCCAGAACAGCGGGAGTGGCACAGATACGCAGTATTTT
TRBV15,TRBD2,few,TRBJ2-1,CATTPGGRFAYNEQFF,TGTGCCACCACCCCTGGCGGGAGATTCGCCTACAATGAGCAGTTCTTC
TRBV7-8,TRBD2,-,TRBJ2-5,CASSRGGAFDNEQYF,TGTGCCAGCAGCCGCGGGGGGGCGTTTGACAATGAGCAGTACTTC
TRBV6-5,TRBD2,-,TRBJ2-3,CASSYLGLAGGLSTDTQYF,TGTGCCAGCAGTTACTTGGGACTAGCGGGGGGACTTAGCACAGATACGCAGTATTTT
TRBV21-1,-,-,TRBJ1-1,CASSKGDDPCKVNTEAFF,TGTGCCAGCAGCAAAGGGGACGACCCCTGCAAGGTGAACACTGAAGCTTTCTTT
TRBV20-1,-,-,TRBJ1-2,CSAKSGYGYTF,TGCAGTGCTAAATCAGGTTATGGCTACACCTTC
TRBV6-5,TRBD1,-,TRBJ2-3,CASRLGQGGTDTQYF,TGTGCCAGCAGGCTGGGACAGGGAGGCACAGATACGCAGTATTTT
TRBV20-1,TRBD1,-,TRBJ2-3,CSVRTGGTDTQYF,TGCAGTGTCAGGACAGGGGGGACAGATACGCAGTATTTT
TRBV24-1,TRBD1,few,TRBJ2-7,CATSDSGTDSYEQYF,TGTGCCACCAGTGATTCCGGGACAGACTCCTACGAGCAGTACTTC
TRBV28,-,once,TRBJ2-7,CASSRYNAGTQNYEQYF,TGTGCCAGCAGCCGATATAACGCAGGGACACAGAACTACGAGCAGTACTTC
TRBV15,TRBD1,few,TRBJ1-1,CATAKGQMNTEAFF,TGTGCCACCGCGAAGGGACAGATGAACACTGAAGCTTTCTTT
TRBV20-1,-,few,TRBJ2-2,CSARYPGSNTGELFF,TGCAGTGCTAGATACCCAGGGTCGAACACCGGGGAGCTGTTTTTT
TRBV18,-,-,TRBJ1-1,CASSPPGGGLMNTEAFF,TGTGCCAGCTCACCACCTGGGGGCGGGTTGATGAACACTGAAGCTTTCTTT
TRBV18,-,once,TRBJ2-3,CASSPEGPSTQYF,TGTGCCAGCTCACCAGAAGGACCTTCTACGCAGTATTTT
TRBV15,TRBD1,many,TRBJ2-3,CATSRAPGQGGDTQYF,TGTGCCACCAGCAGAGCCCCGGGACAGGGAGGAGATACGCAGTATTTT
TRBV3-1,-,few,TRBJ2-5,CASSQSLWSETQYF,TGTGCCAGCAGCCAGAGTTTGTGGTCAGAGACCCAGTACTTC
TRBV27,-,many,TRBJ2-3,CASPSGDLSTDTQYF,TGTGCCAGCCCCTCGGGGGACCTTAGCACAGATACGCAGTATTTT
TRBV11-2,-,-,TRBJ2-3,CASSPHEISSTDTQYF,TGTGCCAGCAGCCCCCACGAGATCAGCAGCACAGATACGCAGTATTTT
TRBV6-6,TRBD2,-,TRBJ2-7,CASSYAGRSNEQYF,TGTGCCAGCAGTTACGCCGGGAGGTCGAATGAGCAGTACTTC
TRBV20-1,TRBD1,few,TRBJ1-3,CSARDRKGNTIYF,TGCAGTGCTAGGGACAGGAAAGGAAACACCATATATTTT
TRBV5-1,TRBD2,few,TRBJ2-3,CASSEALAGYTDTQYF,TGCGCCAGCAGCGAGGCGCTAGCGGGCTACACAGATACGCAGTATTTT
TRBV29-1,TRBD1,-,TRBJ1-1,CSDLGQADEAFF,TGCAGCGACCTAGGACAGGCAGATGAAGCTTTCTTT
TRBV19,-,few,TRBJ1-2,CASARGANYGYTF,TGTGCCAGTGCCAGGGGAGCTAACTATGGCTACACCTTC
TRBV5-1,TRBD1,-,TRBJ2-1,CASSLGGTGETQFF,TGCGCCAGCAGCTTAGGTGGGACAGGGGAGACCCAGTTCTTC
TRBV27,-,-,TRBJ1-5,CASSFGEGGQPQHF,TGTGCCAGCAGTTTCGGGGAAGGCGGTCAGCCCCAGCATTTT
TRBV20-1,TRBD1,-,TRBJ1-5,CGARGTGSSNQPQHF,TGCGGTGCTAGGGGGACAGGGAGCAGCAATCAGCCCCAGCATTTT
TRBV30,-,-,TRBJ2-5,CAWMAGQETQYF,TGTGCCTGGATGGCAGGGCAGGAGACCCAGTACTTC
TRBV20-1,-,few,TRBJ2-7,CSASRGQATYEQYF,TGCAGTGCTAGCAGGGGCCAGGCGACCTACGAGCAGTACTTC
TRBV13,-,-,TRBJ2-3,CASSSDLSAQYF,TGTGCCAGCAGCTCGGACCTATCGGCGCAGTATTTT
TRBV12-5,TRBD1,-,TRBJ2-5,CASGPDRVRGTQYF,TGTGCTAGTGGACCTGACAGGGTTAGGGGGACCCAGTACTTC
TRBV7-6,-,-,TRBJ2-2,CASSTRVNTGELFF,TGTGCCAGCAGCACCAGGGTGAACACCGGGGAGCTGTTTTTT
TRBV7-9,-,few,TRBJ1-1,CASSPGAGMNTEAFF,TGTGCCAGCAGCCCAGGGGCGGGGATGAACACTGAAGCTTTCTTT
TRBV20-1,TRBD2,few,TRBJ2-1,CSARLAGAGGEQFF,TGCAGTGCTAGACTAGCGGGGGCAGGAGGGGAGCAGTTCTTC
TRBV2,TRBD2,-,TRBJ2-1,CASSAPTSGGGNEQFF,TGTGCCAGCAGTGCCCCAACTAGCGGGGGAGGCAATGAGCAGTTCTTC
TRBV5-1,TRBD2,few,TRBJ2-3,CASSYASGSQYF,TGCGCCAGCAGCTACGCTAGCGGGTCGCAGTATTTT
TRBV10-3,TRBD2,-,TRBJ2-7,CAISESAGGSSYKQYF,TGTGCCATCAGTGAGTCGGCGGGGGGAAGCTCCTACAAGCAGTACTTC
TRBV25-1,-,few,TRBJ2-3,CASTGAGKTDTQYF,TGTGCCAGCACTGGAGCAGGAAAAACAGATACGCAGTATTTT
TRBV20-1,TRBD1,-,TRBJ1-2,CSARGRTGDYGYTF,TGCAGTGCTAGAGGCCGAACAGGGGACTATGGCTACACCTTC
TRBV7-9,-,-,TRBJ2-2,CASSLRWSNTGELFF,TGTGCCAGCAGCTTACGATGGTCGAACACCGGGGAGCTGTTTTTT